These T cell receptor beta chains were read from a single sample in a study of blood T cell repertoires in COVID-19. Here immunoSEQ multiplex PCR was the method, and the copy in TCRdb shows in-frame clones only, minus some. The table shows 200,000 to 300,000 clones, with roughly 90% occurring only once. Sequencing was done on a sample of PBMCs or T cells enriched from blood (not recorded which). The receptors here all came from a woman under 40 who had recovered from COVID-19. The CDR3 runs from the conserved cysteine through the conserved F or W. A D gene is named only where the DNA matches it firmly. Expanded clones get a size class; other rows say once, few or many, or leave the size out.

clone size,J gene,V gene,D gene,CDR3 DNA,CDR3 protein
-,TRBJ1-4,TRBV6-5,-,TGTGCCAGCAGGTCCGGGACTCGGGTTGAAAAACTGTTTTTT,CASRSGTRVEKLFF
-,TRBJ1-4,TRBV18,TRBD1,TGTGCCAGCTCACCACAGGGGGCGCTTGAAAAACTGTTTTTT,CASSPQGALEKLFF
-,TRBJ1-2,TRBV7-2,-,TGTGCCAGCAGCTTAGCCGGGGAGCAGGGCTACACCTTC,CASSLAGEQGYTF
-,TRBJ1-4,TRBV3-1/TRBV3-2,TRBD1,TGTGCCAGCAGCCCCGGACAGGGGAATGAAAAACTGTTTTTT,CASSPGQGNEKLFF
-,TRBJ2-3,TRBV5-6,TRBD2,TGTGCCAGCAGCTTGTGGGGCGGGAGGGCTAGCACAGATACGCAGTATTTT,CASSLWGGRASTDTQYF
-,TRBJ1-5,TRBV20-1,-,TGCAGTGCTAGTTTGGGCTGGGGCAATCAGCCCCAGCATTTT,CSASLGWGNQPQHF
-,TRBJ1-1,TRBV4-1,-,TGCGCCAGCAGCCCTCATTTGGGGGCTTCGGAAGCTTTCTTT,CASSPHLGASEAFF
-,TRBJ1-1,TRBV30,-,TGTGCCTGGAAGTACCAGGGAACGTTCGCTGAAGCTTTCTTT,CAWKYQGTFAEAFF
-,TRBJ2-5,TRBV11-2,TRBD2,TGTGCCAGCAGCCCGGACGTAGCGGGAGCCTACCAAGAGACCCAGTACTTC,CASSPDVAGAYQETQYF
-,TRBJ1-1,TRBV20-1,-,TGCAGTGCTAGTAGAGGGAACACTGAAGCTTTCTTT,CSASRGNTEAFF
-,TRBJ1-5,TRBV29-1,TRBD1,TGCAGCGTCTCAGACAGGGCAAGCAATCAGCCCCAGCATTTT,CSVSDRASNQPQHF
once,TRBJ2-5,TRBV7-6,-,TGTGCCAGCAGCTCGCCTGGACAAGGTCAAGAGACCCAGTACTTC,CASSSPGQGQETQYF
-,TRBJ2-2,TRBV11-1,TRBD1,TGTGCCAGCAGCCTAGGGACAGTCAACACCGGGGAGCTGTTTTTT,CASSLGTVNTGELFF
-,TRBJ1-6,TRBV4-3,TRBD1,TGCGCCAGCAGCCAAGATTTAGCCAGGGGGGCAGTGGATAATTCACCCCTCCACTTT,CASSQDLARGAVDNSPLHF
-,TRBJ1-1,TRBV18,TRBD1,TGTGCCAGCTCACCACCGGTGGGACAGGGGGCCGAGGACACTGAAGCTTTCTTT,CASSPPVGQGAEDTEAFF